The present entry profiles one T cell receptor beta chain with its context. This clonotype was seen a few times. Its antigen is still unknown. The record has no base qualities; no much larger clone is one base away. The source of the sample is a study of post-analysis software for immune sequencing data (dated by TCRdb to between 2014 and 2016). The study in broad terms: Recorded disease courses included relapsing-remitting, secondary progressive and progressive-relapsing multiple sclerosis, with some patients lacking subtype annotation. The patient repertoires were compared against 11 previously published healthy control repertoires obtained from donors aged about 6 to 27 years. A subset of samples was prepared in parallel using single-end sample barcoding, then pooled and co-amplified after Illumina adapter ligation. The full study reports these points: The control group was slightly older than the multiple sclerosis patient group. When samples were clustered directly using the F measure, samples prepared in the same batch co-clustered strongly, which prompted a batch-effect correction. Significantly higher frequencies in patients than in controls were found for roughly 5 TRBV segments, including TRBV5-6, TRBV5-1 and TRBV20-1. Significantly lower normalized Chao1 diversity was found in multiple sclerosis patients than in controls, suggesting substantial peripheral T-cell clonal expansion.

Library creation used PCR. Sequenced using an Illumina HiSeq 2500. To reduce PCR and sequencing biases, unique molecular identifiers were built into the TCR beta cDNA libraries. Roughly 0.5 million cDNA molecules were obtained per 1 to 10 million input T cells, so each molecule approximated one T cell. Patient libraries were prepared and sequenced with the same protocol used for the earlier healthy control dataset. Samples belonging to the same batch were prepared together, multiplexed and sequenced on a shared HiSeq lane. As for the authors' bioinformatics: Raw barcoded reads were processed with MIGEC, discarding single-read molecular identifier groups before consensus assembly and CDR3 extraction. VDJtools was used for post-analysis of the clonotype tables, and diversity was normalized by down-sampling every dataset to the size of the smallest sample. In repertoire overlap clustering, CDR3 amino acid sequences, but not nucleotide sequences, were matched to correct batch-related cross-sample contamination. Through fastp at Q25 and MiXCR, TCRdb rebuilt clones from the public reads, retaining in-frame beta chains. Duplicate CDR3 protein sequences are folded into a single record with the most common DNA and genes. TCRdb assigned the V and J calls; the authors' analysis was not used. This sample lists around 400,000 distinct CDR3 sequences; roughly 40% were detected once. The ten largest account for around 8% of the sample.

To demonstrate the VDJtools post-analysis software, the study profiled TCR beta repertoires from the peripheral blood of around 13 young patients with multiple sclerosis. The multiple sclerosis patients were children and adolescents ranging in age from 6 to 15 years. CDR1 and CDR2, per the germline V gene (reference sequence), are DFQATT and SNEGSKA. Its CDR3 holds 17 amino acids, cysteine through phenylalanine. Just CDR3 DNA is preserved here, 51 bases in frame from base 1. V is pruned by 2 bases and J by 4 bases, leaving 12 bases of the junction without a gene match. The sequence is built from TRBV20-1 and TRBJ2-1, and TRBD2 matches 9 of the central bases. Sequenced material: blood. The TCR comes from a girl between 2 and 10 years old with multiple sclerosis. The DNA is TGCAGTGCTAGATGGTCGAGATTAGCGGGAGCTTACAATGAGCAGTTCTTC. Translated, it reads CSARWSRLAGAYNEQFF.